Below, 32 T cell receptor beta chains from the same sample are listed, as sequenced in a study of blood T cell repertoires in COVID-19. Libraries were prepared by immunoSEQ multiplex PCR; TCRdb keeps only in-frame clonotypes and omits some of them. This table holds about 140,000 clones, about 88% found once. Material: peripheral blood. The receptors derive from a human donor in a cohort sampled during active COVID-19.

The V call is TRBV2, the J call TRBJ2-2, with TRBD1 matching over 9 bases. The V gene's germline CDR1 is SNHLY and CDR2 FYNNEI. The CDR3 contains 16 residues. The V gene end was trimmed by 6 bases and the J gene end by 0 bases; junction bases not matched to a gene: 5. The CDR3 region has the DNA TGTGCCAGCAGCCGGGACAGGGTTTCGAACACCGGGGAGCTGTTTTTT. Amino acids: CASSRDRVSNTGELFF.

The chain joins TRBV6-5 to TRBJ1-2; TRBD1 is a possible D gene (6 bases). This CDR3 region has 12 residues. Trimming left V 5 bases short and J 5 bases short, with 9 bases between. Per the germline V gene, CDR1 is MNHEY and CDR2 is SVGAGI. The CDR3 bases are TGTGCCAGCAGTACGGACAGATATGGCTACACCTTC. Amino acids: CASSTDRYGYTF.

The chain carries TRBV3-1 (or the pseudogene TRBV3-2) and TRBJ2-1, with D possibly matching TRBD2 (5 bases). This CDR3 region has 17 residues. Trimming pared 0 bases from V and 6 bases from J, leaving 18 bases between. Looked up from germline, CDR1 is LGHDT and CDR2 is YNNKEL (reference sequence). The CDR3 loop is CASSQDLRGPRRNEQFF. CDR3 DNA sequence: TGTGCCAGCAGCCAAGATCTAAGAGGGCCACGCCGCAATGAGCAGTTCTTC.

V usage is TRBV19 and J usage is TRBJ2-7, with a weak D call TRBD1 (6 bases). The CDR3 runs to 15 residues. The germline CDR1 and CDR2 sequences are LNHDA and SQIVND (reference sequence). V lost 6 bases and J 4 bases, leaving 19 bases between the germline ends. The CDR3 loop is CASSKEKQGRYEQYF. DNA for the CDR3: TGTGCCAGTAGCAAAGAGAAACAGGGAAGATACGAGCAGTACTTC.

This clone appeared a single time. This chain links TRBV2 with TRBJ2-7; 10 bases align to TRBD2. The CDR3 consists of 14 residues. Losses at the gene ends were 6 bases for V and 3 bases for J; bases not matched to a gene: 5. CDR1 is SNHLY and CDR2 is FYNNEI in the germline V gene. CDR3 amino acids: CASRTLAGSYEQYF. In DNA form, the CDR3 reads TGTGCCAGCAGGACACTAGCGGGGAGCTACGAGCAGTACTTC.

The J gene is TRBJ1-5, the V gene TRBV19; weak D call: TRBD1 (5 bases). This CDR3 region has 14 residues. From germline, CDR1 is LNHDA and CDR2 SQIVND (reference sequence). Trimming removed 5 bases from V and 1 base from J, with 9 bases in between. CDR3 in DNA: TGTGCCAGTAGTCAGGGTTACAGCAATCAGCCCCAGCATTTT. Translation gives CASSQGYSNQPQHF.

V and J are TRBV3-1 (or the pseudogene TRBV3-2) and TRBJ2-5; D gene ambiguous. The CDR3 runs to 13 residues. Germline CDR1 reads LGHDT; CDR2 reads YNNKEL (reference sequence). V was shortened by 1 base and J by 4 bases, with 7 bases between the two germline ends. CDR3 nucleotides: TGTGCCAGCAGCCAAGTCAGAAGAGAGACCCAGTACTTC. This codes for CASSQVRRETQYF.

The V gene is TRBV7-3, the J gene TRBJ2-1; 8 nucleotides line up with TRBD2. The CDR3 has 15 amino acids. Germline V gene sequence: CDR1 SGHTA, CDR2 FQGTGA. Losses at the gene ends were 6 bases for V and 2 bases for J; bases not matched to a gene: 6. CDR3 DNA: TGTGCCAGCAGTTACACTAGCGGAGCCTACAATGAGCAGTTCTTC. Translation gives CASSYTSGAYNEQFF.

The chain is built from TRBV27 and TRBJ1-1, with TRBD1 as a possible D gene (5 bases). This CDR3 has 14 residues. Germline V gives CDR1 MNHEY, CDR2 SMNVEV (reference sequence). The V end lost 7 bases, the J end lost 0 bases, and 12 bases lay between the germline ends. This chain's CDR3 is CASTRGGMNTEAFF. DNA of the CDR3: TGTGCCAGCACCCGGGGGGGGATGAACACTGAAGCTTTCTTT.

The chain carries TRBV6-1 and TRBJ1-4; a weak D match, TRBD1 (5 bases). Germline V CDR1 and CDR2: MNHNS, SASEGT. V lost 1 base, J lost 5 bases, and 20 bases lay in between. CDR3 length: 18 amino acids. The CDR3 bases are TGTGCCAGCAGTGAAGGAATTGGAGGGCGGGGGTTCAATGAAAAACTGTTTTTT. As protein: CASSEGIGGRGFNEKLFF.

This chain joins TRBV2 and TRBJ2-2; 11 bases line up with TRBD2. From germline, CDR1 is SNHLY and CDR2 FYNNEI. This CDR3 comprises 20 residues. After removal of 10 bases from V and 7 bases from J, the junction contained 26 bases not matched to a gene. The CDR3 is CATLPGLAGHRAWVDGELFF. The CDR3 DNA sequence: TGTGCCACCTTGCCCGGACTAGCGGGCCATCGCGCTTGGGTTGACGGGGAGCTGTTTTTT.

Here the CDR3 DNA reads TGTGCCAGCAGCGTAGTCTCAGGGGTAGGTACGCAGTATTTT. It translates to CASSVVSGVGTQYF. V is TRBV9 and J is TRBJ2-3; the D gene is possibly TRBD1 (6 bases). Germline V gene sequence: CDR1 SGDLS, CDR2 YYNGEE. CDR3 size: 14 residues. The germline V and J ends were trimmed by 0 bases and 8 bases, with 13 bases remaining between them.

V and J are TRBV6-5 and TRBJ1-1; no firm D call. The CDR3 covers 13 residues. The ends were cut back, 6 bases at V and 1 base at J, with 9 bases in the middle. Germline lookup yields CDR1 MNHEY and CDR2 SVGAGI. The CDR3 here is CASSPVPNTEAFF. CDR3 sequence (DNA): TGTGCCAGCAGCCCGGTTCCGAACACTGAAGCTTTCTTT.

V is TRBV6-2 or TRBV6-3 and J is TRBJ2-2; TRBD2 agrees at 8 bases. The CDR3 is made up of 17 amino acids. The germline gives CDR1 MNHEY, CDR2 SVGEGT. Trimming at V came to 5 bases and at J to 6 bases, leaving 14 bases not matched to a gene. CDR3 sequence (DNA): TGTGCCAGCAGTCAGTTCGGGACTAGTGGTAGGGCCGGGGAGCTGTTTTTT. Residues: CASSQFGTSGRAGELFF.

The rearrangement links TRBV9 to TRBJ1-6, with 9 bases that match TRBD1. V trimming: 0 bases; J trimming: 5 bases; junction bases outside the gene matches: 0. Germline lookup yields CDR1 SGDLS and CDR2 YYNGEE. The CDR3 runs to 15 residues. The CDR3 bases are TGTGCCAGCAGCGTAGGGGACAGGGATAATTCACCCCTCCACTTT. Protein: CASSVGDRDNSPLHF.

The chain uses TRBV4-1 and TRBJ2-7; 8 bases are a match to TRBD1. CDR3 length: 16 amino acids. With 4 bases clipped from V and 4 bases from J, the junction kept 12 bases outside the gene matches. Germline V gene lookup returns CDR1 MGHRA and CDR2 YSYEKL. Here the CDR3 reads CASSLPPGTGLYEQYF. DNA for the CDR3: TGCGCCAGCAGCCTACCTCCCGGGACAGGCTTATACGAGCAGTACTTC.

CDR3: CASSYAGEGNNEQFF. DNA of the CDR3: TGTGCCAGCAGTTACGCGGGAGAGGGGAACAATGAGCAGTTCTTC. The chain couples TRBV6-6 to TRBJ2-1; 7 bases line up with TRBD2. Looked up from germline, CDR1 is MNHNY and CDR2 is SVGAGI (reference sequence). V lost 2 bases to trimming and J lost 5 bases; unmatched junction nucleotides: 6. The CDR3 is 15 amino acids.

The J gene is TRBJ1-5, the V gene TRBV11-2, with unresolved D. V lost 4 bases and J lost 6, with 16 bases in between. The CDR3 extends over 15 amino acids. The germline gives CDR1 SGHAT, CDR2 FQNNGV. CDR3: CASSWNSHGRQPQHF. The CDR3 nucleotides are TGTGCCAGCAGCTGGAACTCCCATGGGCGTCAGCCCCAGCATTTT.

The chain combines TRBV6-1 with TRBJ2-1, with TRBD2 matching 10 bases. The V gene end was trimmed by 2 bases and the J gene end by 4 bases; junction bases not matched to a gene: 14. The CDR3 totals 19 residues. From germline, CDR1 is MNHNS and CDR2 SASEGT. The CDR3 loop reads CASSESASGGYGMYNEQFF. CDR3 DNA: TGTGCCAGCAGTGAATCGGCTAGCGGGGGCTACGGAATGTACAATGAGCAGTTCTTC.

This clone was counted a single time. This rearrangement joins TRBV7-9 to TRBJ1-4, with D maybe TRBD1 (6 bases). V was trimmed by 5 bases and J by 7 bases, leaving 11 bases between them. The CDR3 extends over 13 amino acids. In germline, CDR1 is SEHNR, CDR2 FQNEAQ (reference sequence). The CDR3 DNA reads TGTGCCAGCAGCATCGACAGGAGTGAAAAACTGTTTTTT. Its protein is CASSIDRSEKLFF.

The genes are TRBV2 and TRBJ2-7, with 7 bases matching TRBD2. The germline CDR1 and CDR2 sequences are SNHLY and FYNNEI. Trimming removed 3 bases from V and 7 bases from J; junction bases left unmatched: 9. The CDR3 sequence is 14 residues long. CDR3 residues: CASSDKRLGGEQYF. CDR3 bases: TGTGCCAGCAGTGATAAGCGCCTGGGGGGGGAGCAGTACTTC.

The J gene is TRBJ1-2, the V gene TRBV14; D is perhaps TRBD1 (6 bases). The CDR3 consists of 16 residues. Per germline, CDR1 SGHDN and CDR2 FVKESK. The germline V and J ends were trimmed by 1 base and 2 bases, with 14 bases remaining between them. The chain's CDR3 is CASSQGAGGANYGYTF. As DNA, the CDR3 is TGTGCCAGCAGCCAAGGAGCGGGGGGCGCAAACTATGGCTACACCTTC.

The chain couples TRBV5-1 to TRBJ2-3; D is perhaps TRBD2 (6 bases). The CDR3 is 15 amino acids. V shed 0 bases and J shed 3 bases, with 11 bases lying between them. Germline assignment: CDR1 SGHRS and CDR2 YFSETQ. The CDR3, as DNA: TGCGCCAGCAGCTTGGATCCAGGGACTACAGATACGCAGTATTTT. Protein sequence: CASSLDPGTTDTQYF.

The gene calls are TRBV10-3 and TRBJ2-3; weak D call: TRBD2 (7 bases). The CDR3 runs 17 residues. CDR1 and CDR2 (germline): ENHRY, SYGVKD. V was shortened by 4 bases and J by 0 bases, with 17 bases between the two germline ends. The CDR3 bases are TGTGCCATCAGTGGCGTACAGGGACTAAGTAGCACAGATACGCAGTATTTT. Its protein product is CAISGVQGLSSTDTQYF.

The genes are TRBV5-5 and TRBJ1-4; TRBD1 might be the D (6 bases). Trimming stripped 4 bases from V and 5 bases from J, with 12 bases between. Germline CDR1 is SGHKS and CDR2 is YYEKEE (reference sequence). This CDR3 contains 14 residues. The CDR3 here is CASSPGTRNEKLFF. The CDR3 DNA reads as TGTGCCAGCAGCCCCGGGACACGAAATGAAAAACTGTTTTTT.

This clone appeared once. This chain uses TRBV9 with TRBJ2-3, with 13 bases that match TRBD2. V lost 3 bases, J lost 5 bases, and 3 bases stayed unmatched. From germline, CDR1 is SGDLS and CDR2 YYNGEE. This CDR3 has 15 residues. CDR3 in amino acids: CASSALAGGGDTQYF. For the CDR3, the DNA is TGTGCCAGCAGCGCACTAGCGGGAGGGGGAGATACGCAGTATTTT.

The chain is built from TRBV5-1 and TRBJ2-7; D remains ambiguous. Germline V CDR1 and CDR2: SGHRS, YFSETQ. V lost 3 bases, J lost 1 base, and 8 bases lay in between. CDR3 length equals 13 residues. The CDR3 here is CASSYTDSYEQYF. In DNA form, the CDR3 reads TGCGCCAGCAGCTATACAGATTCCTACGAGCAGTACTTC. The full variable domain, with the rest looked up from reference TRBV5-1 and TRBJ2-7, is KAGVTQTPRYLIKTRGQQVTLSCSPISGHRSVSWYQQTPGQGLQFLFEYFSETQRNKGNFPGRFSGRQFSNSRSEMNVSTLELGDSALYLCASSYTDSYEQYFGPGTRLTVT.

The J gene is TRBJ2-5, the V gene TRBV5-4; the D is unclear. V gave up 0 bases and J gave up 2 bases, with 14 bases separating them. Looked up from germline, CDR1 is SGHNT and CDR2 is YYREEE (reference sequence). The CDR3 has 16 amino acids. CDR3 protein: CASSLGLTATQETQYF. DNA of the CDR3: TGTGCCAGCAGCTTGGGGCTGACTGCTACGCAAGAGACCCAGTACTTC. The complete variable domain, with remaining parts taken from reference TRBV5-4 and TRBJ2-5, reads ETGVTQSPTHLIKTRGQQVTLRCSSQSGHNTVSWYQQALGQGPQFIFQYYREEENGRGNFPPRFSGLQFPNYSSELNVNALELDDSALYLCASSLGLTATQETQYFGPGTRLLVL.

The rearrangement joins TRBV3-1 (or the pseudogene TRBV3-2) to TRBJ2-7; TRBD1 agrees at 10 bases. Germline CDR1 is LGHDT and CDR2 is YNNKEL (reference sequence). The CDR3 contains 15 residues. Trimming removed 5 bases from V and 7 bases from J; junction bases left unmatched: 11. The CDR3: CASSSRRQGALEQYF. The DNA for the CDR3 is TGTGCCAGCAGCTCCCGTCGACAGGGGGCTTTGGAGCAGTACTTC.

This chain connects TRBV21-1 to TRBJ2-1; the D call in the table, TRBD2, was not verified against the DNA. TRBV21-1 is termed a pseudogene. This CDR3 contains 12 residues. CDR3 DNA: TGTGCCAGCAGCAGGGAGATAAATGAGCAGTTCTTC. Residues: CASSREINEQFF.

Concerning this clone itself: The same CDR3 arises from other DNA sequences in this sample as well. The rearrangement uses TRBV9 and TRBJ2-1; TRBD2 matches at 8 bases. The length of the CDR3 is 16 residues. The germline CDR1 and CDR2 sequences are SGDLS and YYNGEE. V shed 4 bases, J shed 0 bases, and the junction held 6 bases outside the gene matches. Here the CDR3 reads CASSPRSGSSYNEQFF. CDR3 DNA: TGTGCCAGCAGCCCCCGGAGCGGGAGCTCCTACAATGAGCAGTTCTTC.

The CDR3 sequence is CASKPGGSGYQETQYF. In nucleotides, the CDR3 is TGTGCCAGTAAACCTGGGGGTAGCGGGTACCAAGAGACCCAGTACTTC. This chain links TRBV19 with TRBJ2-5, with 7 bases fitting TRBD2. The CDR3 has 16 residues. Germline lookup yields CDR1 LNHDA and CDR2 SQIVND (reference sequence). The J segment lost 0 bases and the V segment lost 7 bases, leaving 11 bases of the junction unmatched.